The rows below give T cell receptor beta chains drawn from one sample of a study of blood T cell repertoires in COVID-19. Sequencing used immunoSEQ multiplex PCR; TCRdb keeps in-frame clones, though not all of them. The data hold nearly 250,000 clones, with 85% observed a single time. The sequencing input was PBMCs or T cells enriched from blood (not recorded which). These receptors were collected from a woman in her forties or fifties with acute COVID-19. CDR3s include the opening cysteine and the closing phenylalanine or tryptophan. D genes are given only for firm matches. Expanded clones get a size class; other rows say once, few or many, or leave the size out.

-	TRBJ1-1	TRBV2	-	CASSAQGPNTEAFF	TGTGCCAGCAGTGCACAGGGTCCGAACACTGAAGCTTTCTTT
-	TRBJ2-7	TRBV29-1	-	CSVGPSGEQYF	TGCAGCGTTGGTCCCAGCGGGGAGCAGTACTTC
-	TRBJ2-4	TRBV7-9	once	CASELSRGAKNIQYF	TGTGCCAGCGAGCTCTCCCGGGGGGCCAAAAACATTCAGTACTTC
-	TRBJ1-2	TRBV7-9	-	CASSPGYGYTF	TGTGCCAGCAGCCCAGGGTATGGCTACACCTTC
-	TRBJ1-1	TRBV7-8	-	CASSARRNMNTEAFF	TGTGCCAGCAGCGCCCGTCGAAACATGAACACTGAAGCTTTCTTT
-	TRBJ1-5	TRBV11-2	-	CASSRTPTEAQHF	TGTGCCAGCAGCCGAACACCCACGGAGGCCCAGCATTTT
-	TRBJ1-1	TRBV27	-	CASSRGGSNGRAFF	TGTGCCAGCAGCCGGGGGGGAAGTAATGGGCGAGCTTTCTTT
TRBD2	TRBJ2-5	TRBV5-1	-	CASSMTSDYQETQYF	TGCGCCAGCAGCATGACTAGCGATTACCAAGAGACCCAGTACTTC
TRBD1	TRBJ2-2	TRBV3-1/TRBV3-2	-	CASSQSRGIGELFF	TGTGCCAGCAGCCAGTCCAGGGGGATCGGGGAGCTGTTTTTT
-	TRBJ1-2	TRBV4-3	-	CASRRTVTNYGYTF	TGCGCCAGCAGGAGGACAGTGACAAACTATGGCTACACCTTC
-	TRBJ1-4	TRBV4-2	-	CASLDRLNEKLFF	TGTGCCAGCCTGGACAGACTGAATGAAAAACTGTTTTTT
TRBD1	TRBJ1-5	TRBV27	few	CASSKGTGTSNQPQHF	TGTGCCAGCAGTAAAGGGACAGGGACTAGCAATCAGCCCCAGCATTTT
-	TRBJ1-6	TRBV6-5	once	CASSYSERANSPLHF	TGTGCCAGCAGTTACTCAGAGCGGGCCAATTCACCCCTCCACTTT
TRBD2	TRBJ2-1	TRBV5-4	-	CASSRTSGGANEQFF	TGTGCCAGCAGCCGGACTAGCGGGGGGGCGAATGAGCAGTTCTTC
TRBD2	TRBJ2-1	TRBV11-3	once	CASSFGGGAYNEQFF	TGTGCCAGCAGCTTTGGCGGGGGGGCGTACAATGAGCAGTTCTTC
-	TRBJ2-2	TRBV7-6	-	CASSPGQTNTGELFF	TGTGCCAGCAGTCCGGGACAAACGAACACCGGGGAGCTGTTTTTT
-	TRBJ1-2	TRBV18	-	CASSPALQGTPNYGYTF	TGTGCCAGCTCACCCGCTTTACAGGGTACTCCTAACTATGGCTACACCTTC
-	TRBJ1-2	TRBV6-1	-	CASSELGSGYTF	TGTGCCAGCAGTGAGCTGGGGAGCGGCTACACCTTC
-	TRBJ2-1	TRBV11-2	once	CASSGTTDYNEQFF	TGTGCCAGCAGCGGAACGACAGATTACAATGAGCAGTTCTTC
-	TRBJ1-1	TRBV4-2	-	CASSQEDSSGTEAFF	TGTGCCAGCAGCCAAGAGGACAGTTCGGGCACTGAAGCTTTCTTT
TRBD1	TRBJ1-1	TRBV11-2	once	CASSLGQGAQAFF	TGTGCCAGCAGCTTAGGACAGGGGGCGCAAGCTTTCTTT
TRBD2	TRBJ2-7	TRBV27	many	CASTAPGTSGSGEQYF	TGTGCCAGCACCGCCCCCGGGACTAGCGGGTCCGGGGAGCAGTACTTC
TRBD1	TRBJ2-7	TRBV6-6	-	CASTGRTGSYEQYF	TGTGCCAGCACCGGCCGGACAGGGAGCTACGAGCAGTACTTC
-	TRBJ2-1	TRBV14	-	CASSQRNEQFF	TGTGCCAGCAGCCAGAGAAATGAGCAGTTCTTC
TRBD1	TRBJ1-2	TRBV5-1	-	CASSLEGDSRYTF	TGCGCCAGCAGCTTAGAAGGGGACAGCCGCTACACCTTC
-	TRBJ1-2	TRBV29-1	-	CSVVRGVDGYTF	TGCAGCGTTGTGCGCGGAGTGGATGGCTACACCTTC
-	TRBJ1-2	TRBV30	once	CAWSVSSGTNYGYTF	TGTGCCTGGAGTGTAAGTTCAGGAACTAACTATGGCTACACCTTC
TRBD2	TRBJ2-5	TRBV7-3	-	CASSLNSGAARETQYF	TGTGCCAGCAGCTTAAATAGCGGGGCAGCACGGGAGACCCAGTACTTC
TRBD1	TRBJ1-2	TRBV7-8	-	CASSNPGTGVDGYTF	TGTGCCAGCAGCAATCCCGGGACAGGGGTCGATGGCTACACCTTC
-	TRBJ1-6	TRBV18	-	CASSPGVNYNSPLHF	TGTGCCAGCTCACCGGGAGTAAACTATAATTCACCCCTCCACTTT